This TCR beta chain was sequenced for a study of T cell responses to AZD1222 COVID-19 vaccine. V lost 5 bases and J 5 bases, leaving 15 bases between the germline ends. The CDR3 loop spans 15 amino acids. Germline values: CDR1 SGHVS, CDR2 FNYEAQ. Sequenced by immunoSEQ multiplex PCR; TCRdb stores in-frame clones only, minus some. The sample yields around 180,000 clones, more than 80% seen once. The J gene is TRBJ1-4, the V gene TRBV7-6; weak D call: TRBD1 (5 bases). The TCR originated in an adult in good health. The sample was peripheral blood, taken on day 0 of AZD1222 vaccination. Written as DNA, the CDR3 is TGTGCCAGCAGCCCAACAGGACTGCTGAATGAAAAACTGTTTTTT. Translating it yields CASSPTGLLNEKLFF.